This record looks at one T cell receptor beta chain sequence and its context. These data are taken from a study of blood T cell repertoires in COVID-19. About the research overall: The United States, Italy and Spain supplied acute and convalescent COVID-19 samples. PBMCs, B-cell-depleted T cells, or T cells provided the cDNA or gDNA that made up the material.

Method: immunoSEQ multiplex PCR; TCRdb's copy keeps in-frame clones and lacks some. The sample holds 90,000 to 150,000 clones, over 60% seen once. With 0 bases removed from V and 1 base from J, the gap between germline ends came to 10 bases. The germline gives CDR1 LGHNA, CDR2 YNFKEQ. This CDR3 is built from 15 residues. The chain has TRBV4-2 and TRBJ2-7; D gene uncertain. The specimen sequenced was peripheral blood. The receptor was isolated from a human donor in a cohort sampled during active COVID-19. The CDR3 protein is CASSQEASRSYEQYF. The CDR3 DNA follows: TGTGCCAGCAGCCAAGAAGCAAGTCGGTCCTACGAGCAGTACTTC.